Presented here are 20 T cell receptor beta chains from one specimen sequenced in a study of human T cells and chemical hapten exposure. TCRdb ran MiXCR on the RACE reads and lists one entry per CDR3 protein. The sample has about 54,000 distinct CDR3 sequences, 9.5% to 10% seen once. The time point: patch test 2, 6 weeks after DPC sensitization. Treatment: therapeutic diphenylcyclopropenone sensitization with weekly scalp DPC. The sequencing here drew on whole blood, taken in connection with sensitization to the hapten diphenylcyclopropenone (DPC). These receptors came from a woman in her 50s with alopecia areata. Some clones in this sample may be carry-over from other donors' samples.

This clonotype was detected many times. The rearrangement joins TRBV20-1 to TRBJ2-7; either TRBD1 or TRBD2 may supply D (5 bases each). The CDR3 is made up of 15 amino acids. In germline, CDR1 is DFQATT, CDR2 SNEGSKA (reference sequence). V was pared by 1 base and J by 2 bases, with 15 bases between. For the CDR3, the DNA is TGCAGTGCTAGAGTGGGGGAGACGACGACCTACGAGCAGTACTTC. Amino acid sequence: CSARVGETTTYEQYF.

This clonotype was counted ten times or more. V usage is TRBV7-2 and J usage is TRBJ2-7; TRBD1 or TRBD2 may be the D gene (5 bases each). Germline-derived CDR1 and CDR2 are SGHTA and FQGNSA. The germline V and J ends were trimmed by 5 bases and 2 bases, with 7 bases remaining between them. This CDR3 is 12 amino acids long. CDR3 in DNA: TGTGCCAGCAGCAGGGGAGCCTACGAGCAGTACTTC. It specifies CASSRGAYEQYF.

A few counts support this clonotype. This chain links TRBV7-2 with TRBJ2-3; 7 bases are a match to TRBD2. With V trimmed by 6 bases and J by 1 base, 4 bases remained unmatched. This CDR3 has 14 residues. CDR1 and CDR2 from the germline V gene are SGHTA and FQGNSA. The CDR3 sequence is CASRRGGGTDTQYF. The CDR3 coding sequence is TGTGCCAGCAGGCGCGGGGGAGGCACAGATACGCAGTATTTT. The full variable domain, completed using reference TRBV7-2 and TRBJ2-3, is GAGVSQSPSNKVTEKGKDVELRCDPISGHTALYWYRQSLGQGLEFLIYFQGNSAPDKSGLPSDRFSAERTGGSVSTLTIQRTQQEDSAVYLCASRRGGGTDTQYFGPGTRLTVL.

This clonotype was seen at least ten times. The chain combines TRBV7-6 with TRBJ2-1, with D tentatively TRBD2 (5 bases). The germline V gene encodes CDR1 SGHVS and CDR2 FNYEAQ. The V end lost 5 bases, the J end lost 7 bases, and 9 bases lay between the germline ends. This CDR3 is 12 amino acids long. CDR3 loop: CASSPGLNEQFF. The CDR3 nucleotides read TGTGCCAGCAGCCCCGGACTGAATGAGCAGTTCTTC.

This clonotype was seen more than once but under ten times. The rearrangement links TRBV7-2 to TRBJ2-5; possible D gene TRBD1, 6 bases. Germline V gene sequence: CDR1 SGHTA, CDR2 FQGNSA. With 1 base removed from V and 3 bases from J, the gap between germline ends came to 21 bases. The CDR3 has 18 residues. The CDR3 bases are TGTGCCAGCAGCTTAGAGAGGGGGTCTCGTAAATCAAAAGAGACCCAGTACTTC. Translating gives CASSLERGSRKSKETQYF.

With respect to this clonotype: A much larger clone differs by one base, so this may be a read error. The chain joins TRBV6-5 to TRBJ1-1; D remains ambiguous. Germline V gene data show CDR1 as MNHEY and CDR2 as SVGAGI. The length of the CDR3 is 13 residues. The CDR3 region has the DNA TGTGCCAGCAGTTTTACACCTTCTAAGGGAGCTCTCTTT. Amino acids: CASSFTPSKGALF.

This clonotype was found many times. The chain is built from TRBV6-6 and TRBJ2-7, with TRBD1 matching 8 bases. From germline, CDR1 is MNHNY and CDR2 SVGAGI (reference sequence). After removal of 7 bases from V and 4 bases from J, the junction contained 18 bases not matched to a gene. The CDR3 is 17 amino acids. CDR3 DNA: TGTGCCAGCACCCCGACATTGGGCCCGGGACAGGCATACGAGCAGTACTTC. Encoded protein: CASTPTLGPGQAYEQYF.

With respect to this clonotype: One base away lies a much larger clone, so this may be a sequencing read error. The V call is TRBV11-2, the J call TRBJ1-4; D might be TRBD1 (5 bases). The germline V gene has CDR1 SGHAT and CDR2 FQNNGV. This CDR3 region has 13 residues. DNA for the CDR3: TGTGCCAGCACCGAGACAGTCAATGAAAAACAGTTTTTT. Translating it yields CASTETVNEKQFF.

This chain uses TRBV7-9 with TRBJ2-7, with D possibly TRBD2 on 5 matching bases. Germline loops: CDR1 SEHNR, CDR2 FQNEAQ (reference sequence). Trimming removed 5 bases at V and 2 bases at J, with 7 bases between. CDR3 length: 12 amino acids. CDR3 in DNA: TGTGCCAGCAGCGCGGGTGCCTACGAGCAGTACTTC. Its translation: CASSAGAYEQYF.

This clonotype was seen many times. Here the CDR3 DNA reads TGCAGCGTTGACTTGTACCGCGGAGCCTCCTACGAGCAGTACTTC. Protein: CSVDLYRGASYEQYF. The V call is TRBV29-1, the J call TRBJ2-7; D is undetermined. This CDR3 is built from 15 residues. Germline assignment: CDR1 SQVTM and CDR2 ANQGSEA. V dropped 3 bases and J dropped 0 bases, with 15 bases sitting between them.

This clonotype was seen a handful of times. V usage is TRBV7-2 and J usage is TRBJ2-5; D not certain. The CDR3 has 11 amino acids. Per germline, CDR1 SGHTA and CDR2 FQGNSA. V lost 6 bases to trimming and J lost 5 bases, with 7 bases between them. CDR3 in amino acids: CASRLGETQYF. In DNA, the CDR3 is TGTGCCAGCAGGCTGGGGGAGACCCAGTACTTC.

V gene TRBV9 combines with J gene TRBJ2-3, with D perhaps TRBD2 (6 bases). CDR3 size: 15 residues. The germline V gene has CDR1 SGDLS and CDR2 YYNGEE. V was cut by 4 bases and J by 3 bases, with 15 bases left in between. The CDR3 loop is CASSPREIRTDTQYF. The CDR3 region has the DNA TGTGCCAGCAGCCCACGGGAGATTCGTACAGATACGCAGTATTTT.

The chain recombines TRBV11-2 with TRBJ2-1; maybe TRBD2 (6 bases). Germline loops: CDR1 SGHAT, CDR2 FQNNGV. This CDR3 region has 15 residues. V lost 4 bases, J lost 6 bases, and 16 bases lay in between. DNA for the CDR3: TGTGCCAGCAGCTCGTCACGCGGAGCGGGCAATGAGCAGTTCTTC. Encoded protein: CASSSSRGAGNEQFF. The variable domain in full, with the rest retrieved from reference TRBV11-2 and TRBJ2-1, is EAGVAQSPRYKIIEKRQSVAFWCNPISGHATLYWYQQILGQGPKLLIQFQNNGVVDDSQLPKDRFSAERLKGVDSTLKIQPAKLEDSAVYLCASSSSRGAGNEQFFGPGTRLTVL.

About this clonotype itself: A read error may be the cause here, since a much bigger clone is one base away. The chain joins TRBV7-8 to TRBJ2-5, with no clear D. Trimming pared 5 bases from V and 5 bases from J, leaving 18 bases between. Germline CDR1 and CDR2: SGHVS and FQNEAQ. This CDR3 is built from 15 residues. The CDR3 DNA reads as TGTGCCAGCAGCCCAGAGAGGAGCTCATTGGAGACCCAGTACTTC. Protein sequence: CASSPERSSLETQYF.

The sample holds a few counts of this clonotype. The gene calls are TRBV20-1 and TRBJ2-2; D call uncertain. Germline loops: CDR1 DFQATT, CDR2 SNEGSKA (reference sequence). The V gene lost 3 bases and the J gene lost 8 bases, with 10 bases spanning the gap. The CDR3 runs to 12 residues. The DNA for the CDR3 is TGCAGTGCTAGGGGATGGGTGGGGGAGCTGTTTTTT. Translating gives CSARGWVGELFF.

The table lists this clonotype with many counts. The V call is TRBV3-1, the J call TRBJ1-2; D call uncertain. Germline V gene lookup returns CDR1 LGHDT and CDR2 YNNKEL (reference sequence). The CDR3 extends over 13 amino acids. V was clipped by 0 bases and J by 2 bases, with 4 bases between them. The CDR3 DNA is TGTGCCAGCAGCCAAGATACGAACTATGGCTACACCTTC. Translated, it gives CASSQDTNYGYTF.

V is TRBV18 and J is TRBJ1-2, with 7 positions matching TRBD1. The CDR3 is 16 amino acids. Losses at the gene ends were 2 bases for V and 2 bases for J; bases not matched to a gene: 8. Germline CDR1 and CDR2: KGHSH and LQKENI. DNA of the CDR3: TGTGCCAGCTCACCAGGGACAGTAATTGCAAACTATGGCTACACCTTC. Its translation: CASSPGTVIANYGYTF. Together with reference TRBV18 and TRBJ1-2, the CDR3 gives the full variable domain: NAGVMQNPRHLVRRRGQEARLRCSPMKGHSHVYWYRQLPEEGLKFMVYLQKENIIDESGMPKERFSAEFPKEGPSILRIQQVVRGDSAAYFCASSPGTVIANYGYTFGSGTRLTVV.

The rearrangement joins TRBV6-1 to TRBJ2-7, with D possibly matching TRBD2 (6 bases). The CDR3 is 11 residues long. The germline V gene encodes CDR1 MNHNS and CDR2 SASEGT. The V and J ends lost 7 bases and 6 bases respectively, with 10 bases between them. DNA for the CDR3: TGTGCCAGCAAGGCGGGGATCGAGCAGTACTTC. It encodes CASKAGIEQYF.

In its sample, this clonotype was seen a few times. The rearrangement joins TRBV6-1 to TRBJ1-1, with 9 positions matching TRBD1. The CDR3 contains 15 residues. J was trimmed by 2 bases and V by 4 bases; bases with no gene match: 5. Germline V gene sequence: CDR1 MNHNS, CDR2 SASEGT. The CDR3 DNA follows: TGTGCCAGCAGTGTAACGGACAGGGGTAACACTGAAGCTTTCTTT. This gives the protein CASSVTDRGNTEAFF.

In this sample, this clonotype turned up many times. The V gene is TRBV18, the J gene TRBJ1-5, with D tentatively TRBD1 (6 bases). The CDR3 loop spans 15 amino acids. Germline lookup yields CDR1 KGHSH and CDR2 LQKENI. Trimming removed 3 bases at V and 2 bases at J, with 11 bases between. The CDR3 is CASSPDSDRNQPQHF. In DNA form, the CDR3 reads TGTGCCAGCTCACCGGACAGTGACCGCAATCAGCCCCAGCATTTT.